This T cell receptor (beta chain) originates from a study of cytomegalovirus exposure and HLA in healthy donors. From germline, CDR1 is PRHDT and CDR2 FYEKMQ (reference sequence). V was pared by 2 bases and J by 9 bases, with 10 bases between. The CDR3 loop spans 13 amino acids. The PCR had 60 Vbeta and 13 Jbeta primers. This table comes from immunoSEQ multiplex PCR, and its TCRdb copy is limited to in-frame clones, with some not included. The sample includes about 190,000 clones, around three quarters of them seen just once. The receptor was isolated from a woman under 40 in good health and CMV-seropositive. The V call is TRBV13, the J call TRBJ2-2, with D uncertain. Sequenced sample: PBMCs. The CDR3 DNA reads as TGTGCCAGCAGCTTATTTTCAGCGCGGGAGCTGTTTTTT. It specifies CASSLFSARELFF.